What follows are 20 T cell receptor beta chains derived from one specimen sequenced in a study of T-cell memory formation after mild COVID-19. Each CDR3 protein gets one entry after TCRdb re-called the 5' RACE reads with MiXCR. The data hold hundreds of thousands of distinct CDR3 sequences, with 15% to 20% observed a single time. Source material: PBMCs or a T cell subset sorted from them (not recorded which). These receptors all come from an adult woman who had mild COVID-19 (a few samples of this study predate the infection). Cell type and time point are not known.

CDR3 loop: CASTSGGASPLHF. The DNA of the CDR3 is TGTGCCAGCACCTCAGGAGGGGCCTCACCCCTCCACTTT. The rearrangement links TRBV12-3 or TRBV12-4 to TRBJ1-6, with D tentatively TRBD1 (5 bases). The germline V and J ends were trimmed by 7 bases and 10 bases, with 14 bases remaining between them. The CDR3 runs to 13 residues.

The V and J genes are TRBV7-3 and TRBJ1-2; a possible D gene is TRBD1 (6 bases). V was cut by 5 bases and J by 7 bases, with 20 bases left in between. This CDR3 is built from 15 residues. The germline gives CDR1 SGHTA, CDR2 FQGTGA. The CDR3 loop is CASSPGSAGARGYTF. Here the CDR3 DNA reads TGTGCCAGCAGCCCCGGCTCGGCAGGGGCGCGTGGCTACACCTTC.

This sequence joins TRBV19 and TRBJ1-2; TRBD1 agrees at 7 bases. V dropped 2 bases and J dropped 8; count of bases not matched to a gene: 8. CDR3 length: 14 residues. CDR1 is LNHDA, CDR2 SQIVND, per germline (reference sequence). The CDR3 DNA follows: TGTGCCAGTAGTATAAAATGGACAGGAGGAGGCTACACCTTC. This gives the protein CASSIKWTGGGYTF.

This clonotype was counted ten times or more. The CDR3 coding sequence is TGTGCCAGCAGCTTAGGGGGGGCGAGGGCAGAGACCCAGTACTTC. Protein sequence: CASSLGGARAETQYF. This chain connects TRBV7-2 to TRBJ2-5; D possibly matches TRBD1 or TRBD2 (6 bases each). V lost 1 base and J 4 bases, leaving 13 bases between the germline ends. The germline V gene encodes CDR1 SGHTA and CDR2 FQGNSA. The CDR3 totals 15 residues.

This clonotype has more than one count but fewer than ten. J is TRBJ2-5 and V is TRBV12-3 or TRBV12-4; perhaps TRBD2 as D (5 bases). V was pared by 5 bases and J by 5 bases, with 18 bases between. The CDR3 covers 15 residues. CDR3: CASSRPRSRGETQYF. CDR3 bases: TGTGCCAGCAGTAGGCCCAGAAGCCGAGGGGAGACCCAGTACTTC.

This chain uses TRBV7-9 with TRBJ2-1; 8 positions agree with TRBD1. The CDR3 is 15 residues long. Trimming removed 4 bases from V and 3 bases from J; junction bases left unmatched: 5. Germline V gives CDR1 SEHNR, CDR2 FQNEAQ (reference sequence). Written as DNA, the CDR3 is TGTGCCAGCAGCTCCACAGGGGGAAACTACAATGAGCAGTTCTTC. Protein: CASSSTGGNYNEQFF.

This chain connects TRBV9 to TRBJ2-7; TRBD2 matches 10 bases. This CDR3 comprises 15 residues. V shed 2 bases and J 0 bases; nucleotides not matched to a gene: 2. Germline-derived CDR1 and CDR2 are SGDLS and YYNGEE. The CDR3 loop reads CASSVSGGNSYEQYF. DNA for the CDR3: TGTGCCAGCAGCGTTAGCGGGGGGAACTCCTACGAGCAGTACTTC.

The chain carries TRBV7-6 and TRBJ2-7, with D tentatively TRBD1 (6 bases). Germline assignment: CDR1 SGHVS and CDR2 FNYEAQ. The CDR3 is 14 amino acids. V was trimmed by 1 base and J by 3 bases, leaving 10 bases between them. This chain's CDR3 is CASSLGTAFYEQYF. The CDR3 bases are TGTGCCAGCAGCTTAGGGACAGCCTTCTACGAGCAGTACTTC.

This clonotype turned up a few times. The rearrangement links TRBV5-1 to TRBJ2-3; D remains unclear. V lost 5 bases, J lost 4 bases, and 17 bases lay in between. The CDR3 extends over 15 amino acids. Germline lookup yields CDR1 SGHRS and CDR2 YFSETQ. CDR3 sequence (DNA): TGCGCCAGCAGATACCGTCCAGGCGAATCAGATACGCAGTATTTT. Translated, it gives CASRYRPGESDTQYF.

This chain links TRBV11-3 with TRBJ2-2, with a tentative D call TRBD2 (5 bases). Germline V gene lookup returns CDR1 SGHNT and CDR2 YENEEA. The CDR3 is 14 amino acids. V dropped 5 bases and J dropped 7 bases, with 14 bases sitting between them. The CDR3 spells CASSEGLPGGELFF. The CDR3 DNA reads TGTGCCAGCAGCGAGGGCCTCCCCGGCGGGGAGCTGTTTTTT.

There are a few counts of this clonotype. The chain has TRBV20-1 and TRBJ1-1; D not certain. V was trimmed by 7 bases and J by 7 bases, leaving 19 bases between them. Germline assignment: CDR1 DFQATT and CDR2 SNEGSKA (reference sequence). This CDR3 spans 13 amino acids. CDR3 DNA: TGCAGTGTCAAAGAGGCCTCCGCGGATGAAGCTTTCTTT. It yields the protein CSVKEASADEAFF.

A few counts support this clonotype. The chain has TRBV12-3 or TRBV12-4 and TRBJ2-3; D uncertain. This CDR3 has 17 residues. Trimming left V 6 bases short and J 0 bases short, with 19 bases between. The CDR3 reads CASSLGLGMSSTDTQYF. In DNA, the CDR3 is TGTGCCAGCAGCCTTGGCTTGGGGATGTCTAGCACAGATACGCAGTATTTT.

The rearrangement links TRBV9 to TRBJ2-1, with TRBD2 matching over 15 bases. The CDR3 totals 18 residues. V was pared by 0 bases and J by 7 bases, with 8 bases of the junction left unmatched. Germline V CDR1 and CDR2: SGDLS, YYNGEE. The CDR3 here is CASSVAGTSGGSKNEQFF. Written as DNA, the CDR3 is TGTGCCAGCAGCGTAGCCGGGACTAGCGGGGGGTCAAAGAATGAGCAGTTCTTC.

The chain joins TRBV30 to TRBJ1-1, with D uncertain. Germline CDR1 reads GTSNPN; CDR2 reads SVGIG (reference sequence). CDR3 length equals 15 residues. Trimming cost V 3 bases and J 5 bases, with 19 bases left between them. The CDR3 nucleotides read TGTGCCTGGAGCACCAAAGGGTCCCTGGGGACTGAAGCTTTCTTT. Translation: CAWSTKGSLGTEAFF.

The chain joins TRBV25-1 to TRBJ1-2; 9 positions match TRBD1. CDR3 size: 17 residues. Losses at the gene ends were 3 bases for V and 2 bases for J; bases not matched to a gene: 10. Per germline, CDR1 MGHDK and CDR2 SYGVNS. In nucleotides, the CDR3 is TGTGCCAGCAGTGACTTTACAGGGGGCGGTTCGAACTATGGCTACACCTTC. Translated, it gives CASSDFTGGGSNYGYTF.

This rearrangement joins TRBV4-2 to TRBJ1-2; no clear D gene. The CDR3 covers 15 residues. The V end lost 0 bases, the J end lost 8 bases, and 16 bases lay between the germline ends. The germline V gene has CDR1 LGHNA and CDR2 YNFKEQ. As DNA, the CDR3 is TGTGCCAGCAGCCAAGAAGAAGGCTCTCAGGAAGGCTACACCTTC. Translation: CASSQEEGSQEGYTF.

This clonotype was picked up a small number of times. This chain joins TRBV2 and TRBJ2-7; 8 nucleotides align to TRBD1. Germline V CDR1 and CDR2: SNHLY, FYNNEI. The CDR3 is made up of 15 amino acids. Trimming at V came to 4 bases and at J to 1 base, leaving 6 bases not matched to a gene. CDR3 region: CASSGTGTASYEQYF. In nucleotides, the CDR3 is TGTGCCAGCAGTGGGACAGGGACGGCATCCTACGAGCAGTACTTC.

This clonotype has more than one count but fewer than ten. The V call is TRBV27, the J call TRBJ1-5; 8 positions match TRBD1. This CDR3 comprises 14 residues. The trim removed 6 bases at V and 5 bases at J, leaving 6 bases unmatched. CDR1 is MNHEY and CDR2 is SMNVEV in the germline V gene (reference sequence). The CDR3 region has the DNA TGTGCCAGCAGCCCAAGGACAGGGTATCAGCCCCAGCATTTT. Protein product: CASSPRTGYQPQHF.

The chain carries TRBV12-3 or TRBV12-4 and TRBJ2-5; the D gene could be TRBD1 or TRBD2 (5 bases each). CDR3 size: 14 residues. V was clipped by 5 bases and J by 1 base, with 11 bases between them. In DNA, the CDR3 is TGTGCCAGCAGTCCCCCGGGGACCCAAGAGACCCAGTACTTC. Protein: CASSPPGTQETQYF.

The chain is built from TRBV18 and TRBJ1-1; tentatively, D is TRBD1 (6 bases). Germline V CDR1 and CDR2: KGHSH, LQKENI. This CDR3 spans 16 amino acids. With 4 bases removed from V and 0 bases from J, the gap between germline ends came to 15 bases. As DNA, the CDR3 is TGTGCCAGCTCACTACAGGGTGGGGGCATGAACACTGAAGCTTTCTTT. The encoded protein is CASSLQGGGMNTEAFF.